This paragraph reports one TCR beta chain. The repertoire was sequenced with immunoSEQ multiplex PCR; TCRdb's copy has only in-frame clones and lacks some. The top ten hold around 1.7% of the sample, which has approximately 25,000 clones, almost 90% seen once. The data belong to a study of blood T cell repertoires in COVID-19. Germline-derived CDR1 and CDR2 are SGHKS and YYEKEE (reference sequence). The V end was cut by 3 bases, the J end by 8 bases, with 11 bases between. The CDR3 spans 13 residues. This chain uses TRBV5-5 with TRBJ1-4; D remains ambiguous. Specimen: peripheral blood. This receptor was taken from a woman in her sixties or seventies with active COVID-19. The CDR3 region is CASSSQLQEKLFF. CDR3 nucleotides: TGTGCCAGCAGCTCCCAATTACAGGAAAAACTGTTTTTT.